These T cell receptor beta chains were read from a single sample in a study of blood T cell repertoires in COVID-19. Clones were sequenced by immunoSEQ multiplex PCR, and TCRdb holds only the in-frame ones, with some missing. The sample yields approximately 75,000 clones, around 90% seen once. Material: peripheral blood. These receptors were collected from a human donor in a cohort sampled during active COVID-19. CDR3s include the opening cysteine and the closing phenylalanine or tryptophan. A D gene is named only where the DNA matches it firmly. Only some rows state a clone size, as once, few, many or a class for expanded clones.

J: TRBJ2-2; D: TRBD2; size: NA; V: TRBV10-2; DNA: TGCGCCAGCCGACGGGGGGAAAGTGGTACCGGGGAGCTGTTTTTT; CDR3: CASRRGESGTGELFF
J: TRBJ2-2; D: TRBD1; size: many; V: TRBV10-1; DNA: TGCGCCAGCAGTGGCACGGGACAGGGCCGGACCGGGGAGCTGTTTTTT; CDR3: CASSGTGQGRTGELFF
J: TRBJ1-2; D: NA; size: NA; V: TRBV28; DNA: TGTGCCAGCACGGGGGAGAACAACTATGGCTACACCTTC; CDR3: CASTGENNYGYTF
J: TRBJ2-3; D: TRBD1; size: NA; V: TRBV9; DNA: TGTGCCAGCAGCTTTGACAGGGGCTGGGATACGCAGTATTTT; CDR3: CASSFDRGWDTQYF
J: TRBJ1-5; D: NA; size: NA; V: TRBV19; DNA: TGTGCCAGTAGTTCTGAGCGGGGTCAGCCCCAGCATTTT; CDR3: CASSSERGQPQHF
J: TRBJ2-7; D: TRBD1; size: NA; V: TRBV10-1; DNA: TGCGCCAGCAGTGACCGCCAGGGACAGCGCGACGAGCAGTACTTC; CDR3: CASSDRQGQRDEQYF
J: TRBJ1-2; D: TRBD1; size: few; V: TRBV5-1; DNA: TGCGCCAGCAGCCCCCAGACAGGGCTTGACTACACCTTC; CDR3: CASSPQTGLDYTF
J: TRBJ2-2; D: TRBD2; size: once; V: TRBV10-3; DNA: TGTGCCATCAAGACTAGCGGGGGGTACACCGGGGAGCTGTTTTTT; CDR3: CAIKTSGGYTGELFF
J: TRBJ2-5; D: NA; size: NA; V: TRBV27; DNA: TGTGCCAGCAGTTTTGGCAGGGGAAAGGCAAACCCGCAAGAGACCCAGTACTTC; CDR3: CASSFGRGKANPQETQYF
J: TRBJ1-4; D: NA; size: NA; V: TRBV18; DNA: TGTGCCAGCTCACCACCGGCGGGGTTCAAACTGTTTTTT; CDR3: CASSPPAGFKLFF
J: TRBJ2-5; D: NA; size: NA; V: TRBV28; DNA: TGTGCCAGCAGTCCCCTCACATCGGAGGGAGAGACCCAGTACTTC; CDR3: CASSPLTSEGETQYF
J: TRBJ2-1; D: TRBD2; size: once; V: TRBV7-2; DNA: TGTGCCAGCAGTCCCGGACTAGTCGAGCAGTTCTTC; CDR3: CASSPGLVEQFF
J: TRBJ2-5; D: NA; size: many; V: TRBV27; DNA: TGTGCCAGCAGTTTCCAGGGGAGAGCAGAGACCCAGTACTTC; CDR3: CASSFQGRAETQYF
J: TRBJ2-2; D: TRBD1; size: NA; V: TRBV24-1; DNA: TGTGCCACCAGTGATTTGTATGGGACAGGGGGCAGGACCGGGGAGCTGTTTTTT; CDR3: CATSDLYGTGGRTGELFF
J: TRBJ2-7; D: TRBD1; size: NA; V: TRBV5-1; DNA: TGCGCCAGCAGCTTGGCCCTATCTTCCTCTGACAGGGGTGGGAGGTACGAGCAGTACTTC; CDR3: CASSLALSSSDRGGRYEQYF
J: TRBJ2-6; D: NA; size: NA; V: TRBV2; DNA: TGTGCCAGCAGTGATGGGGCGCGCAAGACTGGGGCCAACGTCCTGACTTTC; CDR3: CASSDGARKTGANVLTF
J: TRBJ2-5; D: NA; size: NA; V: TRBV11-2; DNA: TGTGCCAGCAGCTTAGATGGCGGGGCCCGCCGAGAGACCCAGTACTTC; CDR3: CASSLDGGARRETQYF
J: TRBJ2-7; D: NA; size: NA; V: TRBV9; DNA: TGTGCCAGCAGCGTCGAACTCAACACGGGCGAGCAGTACTTC; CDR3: CASSVELNTGEQYF
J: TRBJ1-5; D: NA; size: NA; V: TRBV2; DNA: TGTGCCAGCAGTGAAGCCTGGGGGCAACAGCCCCAGCATTTT; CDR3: CASSEAWGQQPQHF
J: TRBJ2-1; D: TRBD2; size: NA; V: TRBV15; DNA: TGTGCCACCAGCGACGCGGGGGTTGAGCAGTTCTTC; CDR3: CATSDAGVEQFF
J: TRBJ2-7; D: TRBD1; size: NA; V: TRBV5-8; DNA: TGTGCCAGCAGCTTGGGGGGGGACAGGCGCTCCGACGAGCAGTACTTC; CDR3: CASSLGGDRRSDEQYF
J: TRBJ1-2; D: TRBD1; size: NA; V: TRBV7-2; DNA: TGTGCCAGCAGCTTAGGGGGACAGGGGGGCAGAATCTATGGCTACACCTTC; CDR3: CASSLGGQGGRIYGYTF
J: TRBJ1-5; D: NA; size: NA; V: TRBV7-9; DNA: TGTGCCAGCAGCTTAACAACAGACAATCAGCCCCAGCATTTT; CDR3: CASSLTTDNQPQHF
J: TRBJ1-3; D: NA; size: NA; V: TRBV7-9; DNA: TGTGCCAGCAGCTTAGCCGGGACGGGGGGGAACACCATATATTTT; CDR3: CASSLAGTGGNTIYF
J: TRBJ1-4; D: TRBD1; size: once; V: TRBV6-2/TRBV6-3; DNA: TGTGCCAGCAGCCACGGACAGGGGAACGAAAAACTGTTTTTT; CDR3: CASSHGQGNEKLFF
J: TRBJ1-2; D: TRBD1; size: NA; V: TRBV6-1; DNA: TGTGCCAGCAGTGAAGCCTTCCCCGGGACAGATATTACCGATGGCTACACCTTC; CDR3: CASSEAFPGTDITDGYTF
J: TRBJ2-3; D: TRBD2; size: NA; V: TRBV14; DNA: TGTGCCAGCAGCCAAGAAAGTCGAGGCGGGGGGGATACGCAGTATTTT; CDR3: CASSQESRGGGDTQYF
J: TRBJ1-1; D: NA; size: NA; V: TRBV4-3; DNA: TGCGCCAGCAGCCAGGAGCCCCGGGGTTTGGACACTGAAGCTTTCTTT; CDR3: CASSQEPRGLDTEAFF
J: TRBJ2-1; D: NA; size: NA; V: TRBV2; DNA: TGTGCCAGCAGTGCGGATGGGGCTGCCGGCAATGAGCAGTTCTTC; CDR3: CASSADGAAGNEQFF
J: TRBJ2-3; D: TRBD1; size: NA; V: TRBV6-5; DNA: TGTGCCAGCAGTTACGAGGGGGCGAAGGGCACAGATACGCAGTATTTT; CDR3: CASSYEGAKGTDTQYF
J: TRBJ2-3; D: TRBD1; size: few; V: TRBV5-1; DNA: TGCGCCAGCAGCTTGGGACAGGGGGCTGGGACAGATACGCAGTATTTT; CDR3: CASSLGQGAGTDTQYF
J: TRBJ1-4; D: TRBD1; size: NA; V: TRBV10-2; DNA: TGCGCCAGCAGGGATTTGACAGGGGAAGGCGAAAAACTGTTTTTT; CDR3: CASRDLTGEGEKLFF
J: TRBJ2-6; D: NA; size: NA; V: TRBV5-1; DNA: TGCGCCAGCAGCCGTCTGACAGACAACTCTGGGGCCAACGTCCTGACTTTC; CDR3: CASSRLTDNSGANVLTF
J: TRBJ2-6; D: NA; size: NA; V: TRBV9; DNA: TGTGCCAGCAGCGAAGGGTCTAGCACTGGGGCCAACGTCCTGACTTTC; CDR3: CASSEGSSTGANVLTF
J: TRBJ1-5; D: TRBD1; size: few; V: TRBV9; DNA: TGTGCCAGCAGCGTAGGGGACAGGTATTGGCCCCAGCATTTT; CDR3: CASSVGDRYWPQHF
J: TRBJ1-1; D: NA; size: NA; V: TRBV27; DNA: TGTGCCAGCAGTCCCGGGGGGAGGTCCGATGAAGCTTTCTTT; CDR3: CASSPGGRSDEAFF
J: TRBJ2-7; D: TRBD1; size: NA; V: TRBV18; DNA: TGTGCCAGCTCTTTCGGACAGGGAAAAAGCTACGAGCAGTACTTC; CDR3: CASSFGQGKSYEQYF
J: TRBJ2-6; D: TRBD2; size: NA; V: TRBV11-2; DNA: TGTGCCAGCAGATTGGGACTAGCGGGAACAATCTCTGGGGCCAACGTCCTGACTTTC; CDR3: CASRLGLAGTISGANVLTF
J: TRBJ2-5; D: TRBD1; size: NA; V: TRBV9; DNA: TGTGCCAGCAGCGTAGATGGACAGGGTGCGGAGACCCAGTACTTC; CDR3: CASSVDGQGAETQYF
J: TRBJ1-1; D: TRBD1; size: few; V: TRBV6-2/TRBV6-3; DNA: TGTGCCAGCAGCCTACAGGGGGAGGGCACTGAAGCTTTCTTT; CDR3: CASSLQGEGTEAFF
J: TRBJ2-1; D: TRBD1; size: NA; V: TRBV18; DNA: TGTGCCAGCTCACCCCCGACAGGGCTCTCCTACAATGAGCAGTTCTTC; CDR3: CASSPPTGLSYNEQFF
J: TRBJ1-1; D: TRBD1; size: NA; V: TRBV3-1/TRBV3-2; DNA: TGTGCCAGCAGCCAGGCAGGGGGCACTGAAGCTTTCTTT; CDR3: CASSQAGGTEAFF
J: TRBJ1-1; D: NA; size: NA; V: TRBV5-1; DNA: TGCGCCAGCTTCCGGGACGGGGGGGTGAACACTGAAGCTTTCTTT; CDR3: CASFRDGGVNTEAFF
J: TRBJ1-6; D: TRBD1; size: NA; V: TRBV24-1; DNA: TGTGCCACCAGTCCGGACAGGGACTCCTATAATTCACCCCTCCACTTT; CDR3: CATSPDRDSYNSPLHF
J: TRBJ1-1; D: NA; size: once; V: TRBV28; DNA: TGTGCCAGCCCCCCTAAAGACACCAACACTGAAGCTTTCTTT; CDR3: CASPPKDTNTEAFF
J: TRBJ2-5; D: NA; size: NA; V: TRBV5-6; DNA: TGTGCCAGCAGCCGCCAGGGGGGCAGCCAAGAGACCCAGTACTTC; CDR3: CASSRQGGSQETQYF
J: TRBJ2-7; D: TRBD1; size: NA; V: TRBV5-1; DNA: TGCGCCAGCAGCTCATCGGAGTGGGGACAGGGGTCCTACGAGCAGTACTTC; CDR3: CASSSSEWGQGSYEQYF
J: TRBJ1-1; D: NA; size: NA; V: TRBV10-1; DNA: TGCGCCAGCAGTGAGTCCCTAGGGGTGAACACTGAAGCTTTCTTT; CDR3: CASSESLGVNTEAFF
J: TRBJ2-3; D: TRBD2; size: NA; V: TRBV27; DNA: TGTGCCAGCAGTTTTAGCGGGGGGCCCCTCGGAAGCCCAGATACGCAGTATTTT; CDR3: CASSFSGGPLGSPDTQYF
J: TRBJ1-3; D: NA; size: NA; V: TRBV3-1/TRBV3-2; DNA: TGTGCCAGCAGCCAAGAGCGAGTCTCTGGAAACACCATATATTTT; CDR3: CASSQERVSGNTIYF
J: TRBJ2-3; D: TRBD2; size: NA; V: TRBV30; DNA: TGTGCCCGAGCGGGGGGCACAGATACGCAGTATTTT; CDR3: CARAGGTDTQYF
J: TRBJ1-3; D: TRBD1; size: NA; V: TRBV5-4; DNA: TGTGCCAGCAGCTTGCAGGGACAGCGATCAGGAAACACCATATATTTT; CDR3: CASSLQGQRSGNTIYF
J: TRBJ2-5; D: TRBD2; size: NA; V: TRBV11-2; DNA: TGTGCCAGCAGCTTAGGGGAGCGGGGGGGCGGTCAAGAGACCCAGTACTTC; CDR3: CASSLGERGGGQETQYF
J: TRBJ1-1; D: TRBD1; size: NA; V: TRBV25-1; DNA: TGTGCCAGCGGACAGGGGGATTCGGGTGAAGCTTTCTTT; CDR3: CASGQGDSGEAFF
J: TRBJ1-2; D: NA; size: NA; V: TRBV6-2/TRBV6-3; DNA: TGTGCCAGCAGTTACTCTGCAAAGGAGGGGAAATATGGCTACACCTTC; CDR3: CASSYSAKEGKYGYTF
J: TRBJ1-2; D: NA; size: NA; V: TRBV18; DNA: TGTGCCAGCTCACCACCTTTTGCGGCGGACTATGGCTACACCTTC; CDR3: CASSPPFAADYGYTF
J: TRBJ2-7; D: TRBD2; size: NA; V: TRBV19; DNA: TGTGCCAGTAGTGCAGAGCGGGGGCCAAGTGACGAGCAGTACTTC; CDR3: CASSAERGPSDEQYF